This TCR beta chain was retrieved from a study of T cell responses to AZD1222 COVID-19 vaccine. Assay used: immunoSEQ multiplex PCR; TCRdb lists only in-frame clones, some missing. The table records some 150,000 clones, about nine tenths of them present only once. Study-level results: Spike-wide vaccine-associated CD4 TCRs dominated at 160-218 and 743-854. Seropositive AZD1222 recipients at baseline numbered only six or seven. Spike-specific TCRs gained breadth and depth after people received two AZD1222 doses. Unmutated variant regions are reportedly targeted by nearly half of spike-specific TCRs.

CDR1 SGHTA and CDR2 FQGTGA come from the germline V gene. This CDR3 contains 16 residues. Trimming removed 8 bases from V and 9 bases from J, with 26 bases in between. As regards this clone: Its specificity is not known.

V and J are TRBV7-3 and TRBJ2-1; no clear D gene. Material: peripheral blood, obtained on day 0 of AZD1222 vaccination. The sequence came from an adult in good health. This CDR3 reads CASQMGARGAGGEQFF. CDR3 sequence (DNA): TGTGCCAGCCAAATGGGCGCACGCGGTGCTGGTGGTGAGCAGTTCTTC.